This T cell receptor beta chain came from a study of OX40 agonist ivuxolimab in advanced cancers. Method: immunoSEQ multiplex PCR; TCRdb's copy keeps in-frame clones and lacks some. The repertoire holds approximately 52,000 clones, with approximately 83% as singletons. V gave up 0 bases and J gave up 10 bases, with 22 bases separating them. The CDR3 contains 17 residues. The germline V gene has CDR1 LGHNA and CDR2 YSLEER. This chain links TRBV4-3 with TRBJ2-1, with D perhaps TRBD1 or TRBD2 (6 bases each). The source is an adult with an advanced solid tumor such as melanoma, head and neck, liver or kidney cancer. Here the sequenced sample was CD4+ or CD8+ T cells sorted from blood, taken in a trial of the OX40 agonist ivuxolimab. CDR3 residues: CASSQDGGTQTGGEQFF. The DNA for the CDR3 is TGCGCCAGCAGCCAAGATGGGGGCACTCAGACCGGAGGGGAGCAGTTCTTC.